The 7 T cell receptor beta chains presented below share a single source sample, sequenced in a study of identical twins. MiXCR, applied by TCRdb to the 5' RACE reads, yields one record per CDR3 protein. The sample contains 400,000 to 550,000 distinct CDR3 sequences, less than 25% of which appear only once. These same records also appear under a second study, on T cells expressing NK-cell markers.

The specimen sequenced was CD4+ T cells sorted from blood. Source of these receptors: a woman between 18 and 30 years old in good health.

This clonotype was picked up a small number of times. The chain is built from TRBV11-3 and TRBJ2-7; D remains ambiguous. Germline CDR1 reads SGHNT; CDR2 reads YENEEA. The CDR3 consists of 12 residues. Trimming took off 5 bases at V and 5 bases at J, with 10 bases between the two ends. This CDR3 reads CASSRSGDEQYF. The DNA of the CDR3 is TGTGCCAGCAGCCGCTCCGGAGACGAGCAGTACTTC. Based on the CDR3 plus reference TRBV11-3 and TRBJ2-7, the full variable domain is EAGVVQSPRYKIIEKKQPVAFWCNPISGHNTLYWYLQNLGQGPELLIRYENEEAVDDSQLPKDRFSAERLKGVDSTLKIQPAELGDSAVYLCASSRSGDEQYFGPGTRLTVT.

The chain has TRBV20-1 and TRBJ2-1, with 9 bases lining up with TRBD2. The CDR3 is 14 amino acids. Germline assignment: CDR1 DFQATT and CDR2 SNEGSKA (reference sequence). V trimming: 4 bases; J trimming: 5 bases; junction bases outside the gene matches: 6. The CDR3 nucleotides are TGCAGTGCTATCGGGACTAGCACTCACAATGAGCAGTTCTTC. Protein: CSAIGTSTHNEQFF.

The genes are TRBV30 and TRBJ2-4; D ambiguous. The V gene's germline CDR1 is GTSNPN and CDR2 SVGIG (reference sequence). This CDR3 region has 16 residues. Trimming took off 0 bases at V and 7 bases at J, with 19 bases between the two ends. CDR3 sequence (DNA): TGTGCCTGGAGTGTATCGTTGACGGGCCCACGTAACATTCAGTACTTC. Amino acid sequence: CAWSVSLTGPRNIQYF.

The chain uses TRBV4-2 and TRBJ2-1, with 11 bases fitting TRBD2. Per germline, CDR1 LGHNA and CDR2 YNFKEQ. CDR3 length: 23 residues. J lost 3 bases, V lost 5 bases, and 27 bases had no gene match. The CDR3 nucleotides read TGTGCCAGCAGCACAATCTGGTCTAGCGGGGGTCCGACTAGCGGGGCTTTCTACAATGAGCAGTTCTTC. Its translation is CASSTIWSSGGPTSGAFYNEQFF.

There are many counts of this clonotype. The gene calls are TRBV9 and TRBJ1-2; TRBD1 aligns across 8 bases. The CDR3 is made up of 15 amino acids. Unmatched junction bases numbered 9, after V lost 4 bases and J lost 4 bases. Germline CDR1 is SGDLS and CDR2 is YYNGEE. In DNA form, the CDR3 reads TGTGCCAGCAGCCACCCGGACAGGGCGGTCTATGGCTACACCTTC. Translating it yields CASSHPDRAVYGYTF.

This clonotype was detected a few times. J is TRBJ2-7 and V is TRBV7-2; 7 nucleotides match TRBD1. The V gene's germline CDR1 is SGHTA and CDR2 FQGNSA. V trimming: 7 bases; J trimming: 6 bases; junction bases outside the gene matches: 9. The CDR3 runs 13 residues. The CDR3 here is CASTYSSGGEQYF. For the CDR3, the DNA is TGTGCCAGCACGTACTCGTCAGGGGGCGAGCAGTACTTC.

The rearrangement uses TRBV5-1 and TRBJ1-1, with 8 positions matching TRBD1. V lost 5 bases, J lost 3 bases, and 6 bases stayed unmatched. CDR1 and CDR2 (germline): SGHRS, YFSETQ. The CDR3 is made up of 14 amino acids. This CDR3 is CASRLGGQDTEAFF. CDR3 coding DNA: TGCGCCAGCAGGTTAGGGGGACAGGACACTGAAGCTTTCTTT.